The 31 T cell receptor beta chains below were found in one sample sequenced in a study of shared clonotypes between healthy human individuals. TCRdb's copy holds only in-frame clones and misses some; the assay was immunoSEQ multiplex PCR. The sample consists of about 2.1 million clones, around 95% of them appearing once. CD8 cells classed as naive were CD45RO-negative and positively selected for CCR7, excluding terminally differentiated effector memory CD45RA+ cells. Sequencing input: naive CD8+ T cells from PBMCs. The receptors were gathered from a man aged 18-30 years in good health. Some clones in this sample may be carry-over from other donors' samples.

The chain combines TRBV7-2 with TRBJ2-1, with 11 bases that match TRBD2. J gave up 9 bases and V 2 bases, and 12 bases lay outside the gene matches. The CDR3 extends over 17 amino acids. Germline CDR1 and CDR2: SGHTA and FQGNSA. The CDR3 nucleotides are TGTGCCAGCAGCTTATTATTAGCGGGAGGGCCTTTTACTGAGCAGTTCTTC. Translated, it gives CASSLLLAGGPFTEQFF.

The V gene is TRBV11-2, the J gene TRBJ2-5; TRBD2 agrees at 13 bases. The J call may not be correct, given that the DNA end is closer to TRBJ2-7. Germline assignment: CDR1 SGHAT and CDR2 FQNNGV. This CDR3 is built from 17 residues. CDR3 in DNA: TGTGCCAGCAGCCCATGGACACGACTAGCGGGAGGCCACGAGCAGTACTTC. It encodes CASSPWTRLAGGHEQYF.

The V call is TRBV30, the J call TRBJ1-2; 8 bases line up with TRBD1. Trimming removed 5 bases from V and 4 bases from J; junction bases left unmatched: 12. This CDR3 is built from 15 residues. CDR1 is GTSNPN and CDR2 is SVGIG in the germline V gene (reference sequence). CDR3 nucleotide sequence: TGTGCCTGGTCCCTCTCAGGGGGCACTGCCTATGGCTACACCTTC. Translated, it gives CAWSLSGGTAYGYTF.

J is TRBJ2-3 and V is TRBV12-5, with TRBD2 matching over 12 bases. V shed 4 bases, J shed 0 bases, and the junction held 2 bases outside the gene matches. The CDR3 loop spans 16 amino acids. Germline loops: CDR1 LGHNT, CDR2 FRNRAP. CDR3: CASGWTSGASTDTQYF. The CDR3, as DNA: TGTGCTAGTGGTTGGACTAGCGGGGCTAGCACAGATACGCAGTATTTT.

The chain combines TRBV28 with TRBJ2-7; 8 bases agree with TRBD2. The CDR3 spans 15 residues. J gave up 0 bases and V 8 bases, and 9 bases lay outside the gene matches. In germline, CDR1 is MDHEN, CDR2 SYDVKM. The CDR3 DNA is TGTGCCAGCCGGGGGGGCAGACAACGCTCCTACGAGCAGTACTTC. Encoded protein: CASRGGRQRSYEQYF.

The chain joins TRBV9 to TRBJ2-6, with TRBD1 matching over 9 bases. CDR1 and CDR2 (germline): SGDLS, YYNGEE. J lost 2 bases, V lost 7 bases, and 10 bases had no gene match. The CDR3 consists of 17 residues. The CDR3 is CASGDRVKYTGANVLTF. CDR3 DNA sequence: TGTGCCAGCGGGGACAGGGTTAAATATACTGGGGCCAACGTCCTGACTTTC.

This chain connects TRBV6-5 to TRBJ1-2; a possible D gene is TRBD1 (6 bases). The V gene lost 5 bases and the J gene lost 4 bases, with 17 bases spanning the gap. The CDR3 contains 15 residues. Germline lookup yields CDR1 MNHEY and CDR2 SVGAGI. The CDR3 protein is CASSPHRAFPYGYTF. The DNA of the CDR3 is TGTGCCAGCAGTCCGCACAGGGCCTTCCCCTATGGCTACACCTTC.

Here the CDR3 reads CASSDSYPGQGTHYEQYF. CDR3 DNA sequence: TGCGCCAGCAGTGATTCCTACCCGGGACAGGGGACACACTACGAGCAGTACTTC. The V call is TRBV10-1, the J call TRBJ2-7, with TRBD1 identical over 10 bases. This CDR3 region has 18 residues. Germline trimming cut 3 bases from V and 3 bases from J; bases unmatched to any gene: 14. CDR1 WNHNN and CDR2 SYGVQD come from the germline V gene (reference sequence).

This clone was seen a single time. CDR3 in amino acids: CASRGVGLFF. As DNA, the CDR3 is TGTGCCAGTAGGGGGGTTGGGCTGTTTTTT. The chain has TRBV19 and TRBJ1-4, with D possibly matching TRBD1 (5 bases). The CDR3 spans 10 residues. The germline V gene has CDR1 LNHDA and CDR2 SQIVND (reference sequence). The V gene lost 6 bases and the J gene lost 14 bases, with 10 bases spanning the gap.

CDR3 in amino acids: CSVKDRGSEKLFF. Here the CDR3 DNA reads TGCAGCGTTAAGGACAGGGGGAGCGAAAAACTGTTTTTT. The chain combines TRBV29-1 with TRBJ1-4, with 10 bases identical to TRBD1. Germline CDR1 reads SQVTM; CDR2 reads ANQGSEA. This CDR3 spans 13 amino acids. V shed 5 bases and J 8 bases; nucleotides not matched to a gene: 5.

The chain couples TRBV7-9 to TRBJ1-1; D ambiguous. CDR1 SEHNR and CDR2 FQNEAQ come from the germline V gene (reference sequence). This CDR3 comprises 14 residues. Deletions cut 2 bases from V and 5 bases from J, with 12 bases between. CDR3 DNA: TGTGCCAGCAGCTTATTCCCAGGAATTACTGAAGCTTTCTTT. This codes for CASSLFPGITEAFF.

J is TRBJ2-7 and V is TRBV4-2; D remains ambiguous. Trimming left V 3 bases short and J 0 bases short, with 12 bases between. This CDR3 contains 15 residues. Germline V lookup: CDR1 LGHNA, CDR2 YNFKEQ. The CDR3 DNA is TGTGCCAGCAGCCATAACCGGGCGTCCTCCTACGAGCAGTACTTC. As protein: CASSHNRASSYEQYF.

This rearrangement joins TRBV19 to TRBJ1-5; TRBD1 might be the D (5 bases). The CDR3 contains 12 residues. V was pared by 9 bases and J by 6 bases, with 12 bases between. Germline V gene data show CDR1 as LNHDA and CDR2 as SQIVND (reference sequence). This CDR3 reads CASNRGVQPQHF. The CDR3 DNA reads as TGTGCCAGCAATAGGGGCGTTCAGCCCCAGCATTTT.

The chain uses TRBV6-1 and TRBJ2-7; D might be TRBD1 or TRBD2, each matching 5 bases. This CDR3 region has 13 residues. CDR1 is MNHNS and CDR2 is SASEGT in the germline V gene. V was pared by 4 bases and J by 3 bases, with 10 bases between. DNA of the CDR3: TGTGCCAGCAGTGCGGGACCCGACTACGAGCAGTACTTC. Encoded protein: CASSAGPDYEQYF.

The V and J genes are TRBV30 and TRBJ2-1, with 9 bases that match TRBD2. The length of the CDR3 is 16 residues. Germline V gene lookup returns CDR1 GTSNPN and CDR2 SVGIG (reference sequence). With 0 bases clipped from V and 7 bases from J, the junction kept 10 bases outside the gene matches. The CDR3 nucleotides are TGTGCCTGGAGTGTAAGGGCTAGCGGGAAAGAGAATGAGCAGTTCTTC. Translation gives CAWSVRASGKENEQFF.

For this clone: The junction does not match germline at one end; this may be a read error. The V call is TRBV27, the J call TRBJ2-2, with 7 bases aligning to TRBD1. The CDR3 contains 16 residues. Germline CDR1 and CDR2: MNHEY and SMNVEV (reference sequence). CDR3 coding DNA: TGTGCCACTTCTAATCCGGGACAGCTGAACACCGGGGAGCTGTTCTTT. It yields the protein CATSNPGQLNTGELFF.

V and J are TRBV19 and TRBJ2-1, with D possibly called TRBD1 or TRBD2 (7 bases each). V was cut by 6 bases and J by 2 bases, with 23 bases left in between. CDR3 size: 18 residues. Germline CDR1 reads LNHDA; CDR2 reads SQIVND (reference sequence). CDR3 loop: CASSPGGASSGPYNEQFF. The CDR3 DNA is TGTGCCAGTAGCCCAGGGGGGGCGTCTTCCGGCCCCTACAATGAGCAGTTCTTC.

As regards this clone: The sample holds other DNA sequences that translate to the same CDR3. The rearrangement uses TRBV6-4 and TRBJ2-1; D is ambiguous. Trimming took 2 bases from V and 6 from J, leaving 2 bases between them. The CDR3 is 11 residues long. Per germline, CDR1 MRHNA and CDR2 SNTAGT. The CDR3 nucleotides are TGTGCCAGCAGTGACGGCAATGAGCAGTTCTTC. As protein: CASSDGNEQFF.

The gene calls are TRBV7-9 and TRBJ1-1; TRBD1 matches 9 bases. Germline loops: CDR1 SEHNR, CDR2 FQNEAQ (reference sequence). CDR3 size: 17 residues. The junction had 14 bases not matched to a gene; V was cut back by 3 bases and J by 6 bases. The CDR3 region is CASSLSSAGDRVPEAFF. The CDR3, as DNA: TGTGCCAGCAGCTTGAGTTCTGCGGGGGACAGGGTCCCTGAAGCTTTCTTT.

CDR3 coding DNA: TGTGCCAGCAGCTCCTACCTAAACCAAGAGACCCAGTACTTC. This sequence encodes CASSSYLNQETQYF. The rearrangement links TRBV5-6 to TRBJ2-5, with D hard to call. Germline CDR1 SGHDT, CDR2 YYEEEE. The ends were cut back, 3 bases at V and 0 bases at J, with 9 bases in the middle. There are 14 residues in the CDR3.

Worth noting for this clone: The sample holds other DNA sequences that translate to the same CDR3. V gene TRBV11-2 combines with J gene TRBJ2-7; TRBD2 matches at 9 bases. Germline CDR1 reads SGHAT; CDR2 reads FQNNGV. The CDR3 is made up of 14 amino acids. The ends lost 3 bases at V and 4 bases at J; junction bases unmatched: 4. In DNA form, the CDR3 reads TGTGCCAGCAGCTTCGGGACTAGCTCGTACGAGCAGTACTTC. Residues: CASSFGTSSYEQYF.

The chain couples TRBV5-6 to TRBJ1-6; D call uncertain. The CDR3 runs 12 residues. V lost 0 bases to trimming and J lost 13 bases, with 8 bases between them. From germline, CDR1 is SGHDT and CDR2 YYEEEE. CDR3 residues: CASSLDGDPLHF. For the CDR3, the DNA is TGTGCCAGCAGCTTGGACGGCGACCCCCTCCACTTT. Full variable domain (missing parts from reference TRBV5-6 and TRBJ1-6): DAGVTQSPTHLIKTRGQQVTLRCSPKSGHDTVSWYQQALGQGPQFIFQYYEEEERQRGNFPDRFSGHQFPNYSSELNVNALLLGDSALYLCASSLDGDPLHFGNGTRLTVT.

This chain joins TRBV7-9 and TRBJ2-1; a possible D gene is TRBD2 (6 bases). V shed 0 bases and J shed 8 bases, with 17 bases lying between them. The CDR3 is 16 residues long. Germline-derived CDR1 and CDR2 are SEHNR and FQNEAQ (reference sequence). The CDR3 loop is CASSLAWGQGEDEQFF. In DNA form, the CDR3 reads TGTGCCAGCAGCTTAGCTTGGGGCCAAGGGGAGGATGAGCAGTTCTTC. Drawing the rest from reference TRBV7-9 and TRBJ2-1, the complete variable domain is DTGVSQNPRHKITKRGQNVTFRCDPISEHNRLYWYRQTLGQGPEFLTYFQNEAQLEKSRLLSDRFSAERPKGSFSTLEIQRTEQGDSAMYLCASSLAWGQGEDEQFFGPGTRLTVL.

The CDR3 sequence is CASSQEGTLDTQYF. CDR3 DNA: TGTGCCAGCAGCCAAGAAGGGACACTAGATACGCAGTATTTT. V gene TRBV14 combines with J gene TRBJ2-3; a weak D match, TRBD1 (6 bases). The V end lost 0 bases, the J end lost 5 bases, and 9 bases lay between the germline ends. Germline loops: CDR1 SGHDN, CDR2 FVKESK. CDR3 length equals 14 residues.

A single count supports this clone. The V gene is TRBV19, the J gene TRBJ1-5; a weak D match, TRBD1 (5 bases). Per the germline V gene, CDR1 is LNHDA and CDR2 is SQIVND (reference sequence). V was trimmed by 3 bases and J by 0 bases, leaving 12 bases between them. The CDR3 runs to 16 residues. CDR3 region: CASSMLGEYSNQPQHF. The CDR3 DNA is TGTGCCAGTAGTATGTTAGGGGAGTATAGCAATCAGCCCCAGCATTTT.

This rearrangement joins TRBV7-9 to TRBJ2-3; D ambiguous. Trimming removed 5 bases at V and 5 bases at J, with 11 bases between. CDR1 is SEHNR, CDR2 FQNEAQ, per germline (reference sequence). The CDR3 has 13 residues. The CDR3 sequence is CASSAGYEDTQYF. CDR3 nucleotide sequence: TGTGCCAGCAGCGCTGGATACGAAGATACGCAGTATTTT. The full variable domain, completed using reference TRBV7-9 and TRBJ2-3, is DTGVSQNPRHKITKRGQNVTFRCDPISEHNRLYWYRQTLGQGPEFLTYFQNEAQLEKSRLLSDRFSAERPKGSFSTLEIQRTEQGDSAMYLCASSAGYEDTQYFGPGTRLTVL.

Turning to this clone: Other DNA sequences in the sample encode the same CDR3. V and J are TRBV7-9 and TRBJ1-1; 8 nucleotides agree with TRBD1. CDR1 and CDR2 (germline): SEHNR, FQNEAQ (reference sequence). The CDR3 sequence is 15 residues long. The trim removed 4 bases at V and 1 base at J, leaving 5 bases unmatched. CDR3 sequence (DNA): TGTGCCAGCAGCTCCAGACAGGGGAGGAACACTGAAGCTTTCTTT. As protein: CASSSRQGRNTEAFF.

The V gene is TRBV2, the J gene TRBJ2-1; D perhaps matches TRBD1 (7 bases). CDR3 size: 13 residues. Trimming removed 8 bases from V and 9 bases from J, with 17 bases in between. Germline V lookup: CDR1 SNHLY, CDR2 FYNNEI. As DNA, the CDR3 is TGTGCCAGCGGGGAGGACAGGTCTAGTGAGCAGTTCTTC. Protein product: CASGEDRSSEQFF.

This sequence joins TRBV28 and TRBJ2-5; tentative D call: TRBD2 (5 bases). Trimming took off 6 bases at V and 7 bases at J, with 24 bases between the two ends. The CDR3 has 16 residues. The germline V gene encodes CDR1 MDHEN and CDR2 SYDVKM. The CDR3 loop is CASSHFFSGFDGTQYF. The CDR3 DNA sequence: TGTGCCAGCAGCCATTTTTTCTCGGGGTTCGACGGGACCCAGTACTTC.

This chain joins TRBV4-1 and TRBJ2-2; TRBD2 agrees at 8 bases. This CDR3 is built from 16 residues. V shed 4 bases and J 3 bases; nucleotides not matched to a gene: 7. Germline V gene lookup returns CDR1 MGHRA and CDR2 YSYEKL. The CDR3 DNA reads TGCGCCAGCAGCCCGTTGACTAGCGTAGACACCGGGGAGCTGTTTTTT. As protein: CASSPLTSVDTGELFF.

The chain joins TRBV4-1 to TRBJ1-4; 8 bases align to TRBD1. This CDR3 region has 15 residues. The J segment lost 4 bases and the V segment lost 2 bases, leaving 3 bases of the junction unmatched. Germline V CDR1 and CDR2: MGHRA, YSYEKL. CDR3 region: CASSQKDRVNEKLFF. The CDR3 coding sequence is TGCGCCAGCAGCCAAAAGGACAGGGTTAATGAAAAACTGTTTTTT.